The rows below give T cell receptor beta chains drawn from one sample of a study of circulating and synovial CD4+ cells in juvenile arthritis. Generated by immunoSEQ multiplex PCR, the TCRdb table keeps only in-frame clones and is missing some. The table has under 40,000 clones, about 93% seen once. Sequencing was performed on CD4+ T cells from blood. The receptors come from a human donor with juvenile idiopathic arthritis. The CDR3 runs from the conserved cysteine through the conserved F or W. D genes are given only for firm matches. A row's size may be missing; if present it is once, few, many or a size class.

j_call: TRBJ2-2
v_call: TRBV7-6
clone_size: once
d_call: NA
cdr3_length: 14
cdr3_nt: TGTGCCAGCAGCTTATTTGCGGACACCGGGGAGCTGTTTTTT
cdr3_aa: CASSLFADTGELFF

j_call: TRBJ2-1
v_call: TRBV2
clone_size: NA
d_call: TRBD2
cdr3_length: 16
cdr3_nt: TGTGCCAGCTGGTGGGGTGGGACTAGTCATTCGGGGGAGCAGTTCTTC
cdr3_aa: CASWWGGTSHSGEQFF

j_call: TRBJ1-6
v_call: TRBV13
clone_size: NA
d_call: NA
cdr3_length: 14
cdr3_nt: TGTGCCAGCAGCTCCGCAGGAAAAAGTTCCCCCCTCCACTTT
cdr3_aa: CASSSAGKSSPLHF

j_call: TRBJ1-1
v_call: TRBV5-4
clone_size: NA
d_call: NA
cdr3_length: 15
cdr3_nt: TGTGCCAGCAGCTTGGGGAGGCAGCTAAACACTGAAGCTTTCTTT
cdr3_aa: CASSLGRQLNTEAFF

j_call: TRBJ2-1
v_call: TRBV5-6
clone_size: NA
d_call: NA
cdr3_length: 17
cdr3_nt: TGTGCCAGCAGCTCACGACAACTAGCTACATCGTACAATGAGCAGTTCTTC
cdr3_aa: CASSSRQLATSYNEQFF

j_call: TRBJ2-3
v_call: TRBV7-9
clone_size: NA
d_call: TRBD2
cdr3_length: 15
cdr3_nt: TGTGCCAGCAGCGCACTAGCGCCGAGCACAGATACGCAGTATTTT
cdr3_aa: CASSALAPSTDTQYF

j_call: TRBJ2-5
v_call: TRBV6-5
clone_size: once
d_call: NA
cdr3_length: 11
cdr3_nt: TGTGCCAGCACCCACGGGGAGACCCAGTACTTC
cdr3_aa: CASTHGETQYF

j_call: TRBJ2-3
v_call: TRBV19
clone_size: few
d_call: TRBD2
cdr3_length: 16
cdr3_nt: TGTGCCAGTAGTCTAACTAGCGGGGCGATCACAGATACGCAGTATTTT
cdr3_aa: CASSLTSGAITDTQYF

j_call: TRBJ2-5
v_call: TRBV5-1
clone_size: NA
d_call: TRBD2
cdr3_length: 15
cdr3_nt: TGCGCCAGCAGCTCTACTAGCGGGAGCATAGAGACCCAGTACTTC
cdr3_aa: CASSSTSGSIETQYF

j_call: TRBJ2-5
v_call: TRBV6-6
clone_size: NA
d_call: NA
cdr3_length: 13
cdr3_nt: TGTGCCAGCAGCTTACAGGTAGAGGAGACCCAGTACTTC
cdr3_aa: CASSLQVEETQYF

j_call: TRBJ2-3
v_call: TRBV5-4
clone_size: NA
d_call: TRBD1
cdr3_length: 13
cdr3_nt: TGTGCCAGCAGGCCTCAGGGGGCAGATGCGCAGTATTTT
cdr3_aa: CASRPQGADAQYF

j_call: TRBJ2-2
v_call: TRBV7-3
clone_size: once
d_call: TRBD2
cdr3_length: 19
cdr3_nt: TGTGCCAGCAGCCCCCTGGGAGGAGCTGGGGGGGGAGACACCGGGGAGCTGTTTTTT
cdr3_aa: CASSPLGGAGGGDTGELFF

j_call: TRBJ2-1
v_call: TRBV2
clone_size: NA
d_call: TRBD2
cdr3_length: 13
cdr3_nt: TGTGCCAGCAGAGTAGCGGGAGGCAATGAGCAGTTCTTC
cdr3_aa: CASRVAGGNEQFF

j_call: TRBJ2-1
v_call: TRBV11-2
clone_size: NA
d_call: NA
cdr3_length: 13
cdr3_nt: TGTGCCAGCAGCCGCGGGGACAGAAGGGAGCAGTTCTTC
cdr3_aa: CASSRGDRREQFF

j_call: TRBJ2-7
v_call: TRBV27
clone_size: few
d_call: TRBD2
cdr3_length: 14
cdr3_nt: TGTGCCAGCAGTTCTTCCAGCGGGAGAGGTGAGCAGTACTTC
cdr3_aa: CASSSSSGRGEQYF

j_call: TRBJ2-3
v_call: TRBV9
clone_size: NA
d_call: TRBD2
cdr3_length: 16
cdr3_nt: TGTGCCAGCAGCGGCATAGCGGGAGCAACGGCAGATACGCAGTATTTT
cdr3_aa: CASSGIAGATADTQYF

j_call: TRBJ2-1
v_call: TRBV7-9
clone_size: NA
d_call: NA
cdr3_length: 16
cdr3_nt: TGTGCCAGCAGCCGAATCTCCTCGGGGGTGTACAATGAGCAGTTCTTC
cdr3_aa: CASSRISSGVYNEQFF

j_call: TRBJ2-1
v_call: TRBV18
clone_size: NA
d_call: TRBD2
cdr3_length: 17
cdr3_nt: TGTGCCAGCTCACCCGCTGGACTAGCGGGGGGTTACAATGAGCAGTTCTTC
cdr3_aa: CASSPAGLAGGYNEQFF

j_call: TRBJ2-5
v_call: TRBV15
clone_size: NA
d_call: TRBD1
cdr3_length: 19
cdr3_nt: TGTGCCACCAGTTCAGGGGGTAGGTCCTCGGCCCTCTCTCAAGAGACCCAGTACTTC
cdr3_aa: CATSSGGRSSALSQETQYF

j_call: TRBJ2-7
v_call: TRBV5-8
clone_size: NA
d_call: NA
cdr3_length: 10
cdr3_nt: TGTGGAAGCGGCTCCTACGAGCAGTACTTC
cdr3_aa: CGSGSYEQYF

j_call: TRBJ1-2
v_call: TRBV28
clone_size: NA
d_call: NA
cdr3_length: 10
cdr3_nt: TGTGCCACTGGGAGTTATGGCTACACCTTC
cdr3_aa: CATGSYGYTF

j_call: TRBJ1-1
v_call: TRBV6-6
clone_size: NA
d_call: NA
cdr3_length: 12
cdr3_nt: TGTGCCAGCAGTTCCCGGGGTCCACTGCGAACCTTT
cdr3_aa: CASSSRGPLRTF

j_call: TRBJ1-1
v_call: TRBV18
clone_size: NA
d_call: NA
cdr3_length: 15
cdr3_nt: TGTGCCAGCTCACCCTGGATTACAGGGAACACTGAAGCTTTCTTT
cdr3_aa: CASSPWITGNTEAFF

j_call: TRBJ1-1
v_call: TRBV5-4
clone_size: once
d_call: NA
cdr3_length: 11
cdr3_nt: TGTGCCAGCAGCCATAACACTGAAGCTTTCTTT
cdr3_aa: CASSHNTEAFF

j_call: TRBJ2-1
v_call: TRBV5-4
clone_size: NA
d_call: TRBD2
cdr3_length: 14
cdr3_nt: TGTGCCAGCAGCTTACACCTAGCGGGAATTGAGCAGTTCTTC
cdr3_aa: CASSLHLAGIEQFF

j_call: TRBJ2-7
v_call: TRBV9
clone_size: NA
d_call: NA
cdr3_length: 13
cdr3_nt: TGTGCCAGCAGCGTAGGCCTATCTTACGAGCAGTACTTC
cdr3_aa: CASSVGLSYEQYF

j_call: TRBJ2-2
v_call: TRBV5-4
clone_size: NA
d_call: NA
cdr3_length: 14
cdr3_nt: TGTGCCAGCTCGGGACTTACGAACACCGGGGAGCTGTTTTTT
cdr3_aa: CASSGLTNTGELFF

j_call: TRBJ1-1
v_call: TRBV27
clone_size: once
d_call: NA
cdr3_length: 13
cdr3_nt: TGTGCCAGCAGTTTATGGCAGGCCACTGAAGCTTTCTTT
cdr3_aa: CASSLWQATEAFF

j_call: TRBJ1-2
v_call: TRBV7-2
clone_size: NA
d_call: NA
cdr3_length: 12
cdr3_nt: TGTGCCAGCAGTATTCAGGGTAATGGCTACACCTTC
cdr3_aa: CASSIQGNGYTF

j_call: TRBJ2-7
v_call: TRBV20-1
clone_size: NA
d_call: NA
cdr3_length: 11
cdr3_nt: TGCAGTGCCACCGCAACCGGGGAGCAGTACTTC
cdr3_aa: CSATATGEQYF

j_call: TRBJ2-3
v_call: TRBV27
clone_size: NA
d_call: NA
cdr3_length: 16
cdr3_nt: TGTGCCAGCAGTTTATGGGCCGAACGTGGCACAGATACGCAGTATTTT
cdr3_aa: CASSLWAERGTDTQYF

j_call: TRBJ1-1
v_call: TRBV4-1
clone_size: NA
d_call: NA
cdr3_length: 15
cdr3_nt: TGCGCCAGCAGCCAACAGGGGCAGCTGAACACTGAAGCTTTCTTT
cdr3_aa: CASSQQGQLNTEAFF

j_call: TRBJ2-4
v_call: TRBV5-4
clone_size: NA
d_call: NA
cdr3_length: 17
cdr3_nt: TGTGCCAGCAGCTTGTTCCGGGGAGGTGAAGCCAAAAACATTCAGTACTTC
cdr3_aa: CASSLFRGGEAKNIQYF

j_call: TRBJ1-1
v_call: TRBV7-3
clone_size: once
d_call: NA
cdr3_length: 13
cdr3_nt: TGTGCCAGCAGCGTCGGGGGGACCACTGAAGCTTTCTTT
cdr3_aa: CASSVGGTTEAFF

j_call: TRBJ2-7
v_call: TRBV27
clone_size: NA
d_call: NA
cdr3_length: 14
cdr3_nt: TGTGCCAGCAGTTTATCAGGTCAGGCCAGAGTTCAGTACTTC
cdr3_aa: CASSLSGQARVQYF

j_call: TRBJ2-2
v_call: TRBV14
clone_size: NA
d_call: TRBD1
cdr3_length: 17
cdr3_nt: TGTGCCAGCAGCCAAGAGGACAGGGGCCTCGACACCGGGGAGCTGTTTTTT
cdr3_aa: CASSQEDRGLDTGELFF

j_call: TRBJ2-2
v_call: TRBV4-1
clone_size: NA
d_call: NA
cdr3_length: 17
cdr3_nt: TGCGCCAGCAGCCAAGACGGGCCGGGATTTAACACCGGGGAGCTGTTTTTT
cdr3_aa: CASSQDGPGFNTGELFF

j_call: TRBJ2-5
v_call: TRBV7-9
clone_size: once
d_call: TRBD1
cdr3_length: 13
cdr3_nt: TGTGCCAGCAGCTCAAGGGGGCCAGAGACCCAGTACTTC
cdr3_aa: CASSSRGPETQYF

j_call: TRBJ1-5
v_call: TRBV5-1
clone_size: NA
d_call: NA
cdr3_length: 14
cdr3_nt: TGCGCCAGCAGCTTGGCAGGGAACAATCAGCCCCAGCATTTT
cdr3_aa: CASSLAGNNQPQHF

j_call: TRBJ2-2
v_call: TRBV5-1
clone_size: NA
d_call: NA
cdr3_length: 15
cdr3_nt: TGCGCCAGCAGCTCATCAGGGAAGAACACCGGGGAGCTGTTTTTT
cdr3_aa: CASSSSGKNTGELFF

j_call: TRBJ1-4
v_call: TRBV19
clone_size: NA
d_call: TRBD1
cdr3_length: 15
cdr3_nt: TGTGCCAGTAGTGCCAGACAGGGGTCTAATGAAAAACTGTTTTTT
cdr3_aa: CASSARQGSNEKLFF

j_call: TRBJ2-3
v_call: TRBV6-1
clone_size: few
d_call: TRBD2
cdr3_length: 15
cdr3_nt: TGTGCCAGCAGTTTGTTAGCGGGACGCACAGATACGCAGTATTTT
cdr3_aa: CASSLLAGRTDTQYF

j_call: TRBJ1-1
v_call: TRBV5-4
clone_size: NA
d_call: NA
cdr3_length: 16
cdr3_nt: TGTGCCAGCAGCTCGACAACAGAGTGGGCGAACACTGAAGCTTTCTTT
cdr3_aa: CASSSTTEWANTEAFF

j_call: TRBJ2-6
v_call: TRBV7-2
clone_size: NA
d_call: TRBD1
cdr3_length: 17
cdr3_nt: TGTGCCAGCAGCCGACAGGGCTATAGCTCTGGGGCCAACGTCCTGACTTTC
cdr3_aa: CASSRQGYSSGANVLTF

j_call: TRBJ2-7
v_call: TRBV6-5
clone_size: NA
d_call: NA
cdr3_length: 13
cdr3_nt: TGTGCCAGCAGAGAGACGGGATCCTACGAGCAGTACTTC
cdr3_aa: CASRETGSYEQYF

j_call: TRBJ2-7
v_call: TRBV6-1
clone_size: NA
d_call: TRBD2
cdr3_length: 14
cdr3_nt: TGTGCCAGCAGTGGTGGACTAGCGGGAGGGGAGCAGTACTTC
cdr3_aa: CASSGGLAGGEQYF

j_call: TRBJ2-7
v_call: TRBV6-1
clone_size: NA
d_call: NA
cdr3_length: 13
cdr3_nt: TGTGCCAGCAGTGAAGACAGAACCTACGAGCAGTACTTC
cdr3_aa: CASSEDRTYEQYF

j_call: TRBJ2-6
v_call: TRBV9
clone_size: NA
d_call: TRBD2
cdr3_length: 18
cdr3_nt: TGTGCCAGCAGCCCAACCCCAGCGGGGAGCTCTGGGGCCAACGTCCTGACTTTC
cdr3_aa: CASSPTPAGSSGANVLTF

j_call: TRBJ2-2
v_call: TRBV28
clone_size: NA
d_call: NA
cdr3_length: 17
cdr3_nt: TGTGCCAGCAGGCCTTATCCCTCAGGGTACGGCACCGGGGAGCTGTTTTTT
cdr3_aa: CASRPYPSGYGTGELFF

j_call: TRBJ2-1
v_call: TRBV5-4
clone_size: NA
d_call: TRBD2
cdr3_length: 17
cdr3_nt: TGTGCCAGCAGCTTGGGTAGCGGGAGGGCCTGGAGCAATGAGCAGTTCTTC
cdr3_aa: CASSLGSGRAWSNEQFF

j_call: TRBJ1-2
v_call: TRBV7-2
clone_size: NA
d_call: NA
cdr3_length: 13
cdr3_nt: TGTGCCAGCAGCTTCGAGGGCCCTAGGGGCTACACCTTC
cdr3_aa: CASSFEGPRGYTF

j_call: TRBJ2-2
v_call: TRBV18
clone_size: few
d_call: NA
cdr3_length: 16
cdr3_nt: TGTGCCAGCTCACCACCGGTAGCGGCCCCCACCGGGGAGCTGTTTTTT
cdr3_aa: CASSPPVAAPTGELFF

j_call: TRBJ2-7
v_call: TRBV2
clone_size: NA
d_call: NA
cdr3_length: 14
cdr3_nt: TGTGCCAGCAGTCCCCGTCTTAGCTCCTACGAACAGTACTTC
cdr3_aa: CASSPRLSSYEQYF

j_call: TRBJ2-7
v_call: TRBV19
clone_size: NA
d_call: TRBD2
cdr3_length: 16
cdr3_nt: TGTGCCAGTAGTATAGACAAACTAGCGGGAGTTGACGAGCAGTACTTC
cdr3_aa: CASSIDKLAGVDEQYF